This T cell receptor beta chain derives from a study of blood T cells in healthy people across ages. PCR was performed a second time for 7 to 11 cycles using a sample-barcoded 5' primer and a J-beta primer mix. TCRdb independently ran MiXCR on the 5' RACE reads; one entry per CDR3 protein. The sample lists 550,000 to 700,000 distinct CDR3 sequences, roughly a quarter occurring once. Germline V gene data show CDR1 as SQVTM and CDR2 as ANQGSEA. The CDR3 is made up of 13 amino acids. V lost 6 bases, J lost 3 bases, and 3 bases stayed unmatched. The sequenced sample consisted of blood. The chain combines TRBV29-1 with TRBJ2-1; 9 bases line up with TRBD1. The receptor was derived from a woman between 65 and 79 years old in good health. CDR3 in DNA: TGCAGCGTAAAGGACAGGGGCTACAATGAGCAGTTCTTC. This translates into CSVKDRGYNEQFF.